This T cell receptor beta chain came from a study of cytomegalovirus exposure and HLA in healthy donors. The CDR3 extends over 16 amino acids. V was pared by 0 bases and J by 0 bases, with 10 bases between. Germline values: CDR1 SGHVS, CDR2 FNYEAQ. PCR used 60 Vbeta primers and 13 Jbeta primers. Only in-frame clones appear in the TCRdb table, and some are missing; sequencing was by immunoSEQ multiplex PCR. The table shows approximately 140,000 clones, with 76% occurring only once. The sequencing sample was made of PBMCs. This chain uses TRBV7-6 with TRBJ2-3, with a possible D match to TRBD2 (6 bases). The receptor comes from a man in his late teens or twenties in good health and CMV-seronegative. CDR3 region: CASSLAASASTDTQYF. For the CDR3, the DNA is TGTGCCAGCAGCTTAGCGGCTAGCGCTAGCACAGATACGCAGTATTTT. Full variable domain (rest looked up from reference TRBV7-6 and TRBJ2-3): GAGVSQSPRYKVTKRGQDVALRCDPISGHVSLYWYRQALGQGPEFLTYFNYEAQQDKSGLPNDRFSAERPEGSISTLTIQRTEQRDSAMYRCASSLAASASTDTQYFGPGTRLTVL.